Listed here are 20 T cell receptor beta chains from one sample, sequenced in a study of blood T cell repertoires in COVID-19. The method was immunoSEQ multiplex PCR; TCRdb's version includes in-frame clones alone and lacks a portion of them. The repertoire includes over 250,000 clones, 80% to 90% of them detected once, and about 11% sits in the top ten. Sequencing was carried out using peripheral blood. These receptors all come from a woman between 70 and 85 years old with acute or convalescent COVID-19.

The sample holds a few counts of this clone. The V and J genes are TRBV2 and TRBJ2-2; 7 nucleotides agree with TRBD2. The V and J ends lost 6 bases and 2 bases, in that order; junction bases with no gene match: 6. The CDR3 contains 15 residues. Germline CDR1 and CDR2: SNHLY and FYNNEI. The CDR3 sequence is CASRPTSRNTGELFF. The CDR3 coding sequence is TGTGCCAGCAGACCGACTAGCCGAAACACCGGGGAGCTGTTTTTT.

The CDR3 DNA reads TGTGCCAGCAGTTCAAGGGGGGGCCCTATCTATGGCTACACCTTC. This gives the protein CASSSRGGPIYGYTF. This rearrangement joins TRBV6-5 to TRBJ1-2; a possible D gene is TRBD1 (6 bases). The V and J ends lost 4 bases and 4 bases respectively, with 16 bases between them. Germline V gene sequence: CDR1 MNHEY, CDR2 SVGAGI. The CDR3 is 15 amino acids.

The J gene is TRBJ1-6, the V gene TRBV7-9; unclear D gene. V was pared by 5 bases and J by 8 bases, with 7 bases between. The CDR3 totals 12 residues. From germline, CDR1 is SEHNR and CDR2 FQNEAQ (reference sequence). In DNA form, the CDR3 reads TGTGCCAGCAGCGCAACTTATTCACCCCTCCACTTT. Encoded protein: CASSATYSPLHF. The full variable domain, completed using reference TRBV7-9 and TRBJ1-6, is DTGVSQNPRHKITKRGQNVTFRCDPISEHNRLYWYRQTLGQGPEFLTYFQNEAQLEKSRLLSDRFSAERPKGSFSTLEIQRTEQGDSAMYLCASSATYSPLHFGNGTRLTVT.

This rearrangement joins TRBV9 to TRBJ1-4; perhaps TRBD1 as D (6 bases). V was shortened by 0 bases and J by 5 bases, with 8 bases between the two germline ends. The CDR3 consists of 14 residues. Germline CDR1 reads SGDLS; CDR2 reads YYNGEE. CDR3 loop: CASSVADRNEKLFF. Written as DNA, the CDR3 is TGTGCCAGCAGCGTAGCTGACAGGAATGAAAAACTGTTTTTT.

The DNA of the CDR3 is TGTGCCATAAGGAGGGGCGGGGATTCACCCCTCCACTTT. This codes for CAIRRGGDSPLHF. The chain carries TRBV6-5 and TRBJ1-6; D perhaps matches TRBD1 (5 bases). Per the germline V gene, CDR1 is MNHEY and CDR2 is SVGAGI. The CDR3 contains 13 residues. Trimming removed 10 bases at V and 8 bases at J, with 15 bases between.

This rearrangement joins TRBV27 to TRBJ1-5; possible D gene TRBD1, 6 bases. This CDR3 is 14 amino acids long. Germline loops: CDR1 MNHEY, CDR2 SMNVEV (reference sequence). Trimming cost V 6 bases and J 7 bases, with 16 bases left between them. CDR3 sequence (DNA): TGTGCCAGCAGACTCAACTTACAGGGACAGCCCCAGCATTTT. Its protein product is CASRLNLQGQPQHF.

The gene calls are TRBV20-1 and TRBJ1-2; D possibly corresponds to TRBD1 (6 bases). The length of the CDR3 is 11 residues. The germline gives CDR1 DFQATT, CDR2 SNEGSKA (reference sequence). The V end lost 2 bases, the J end lost 6 bases, and 7 bases lay between the germline ends. The chain's CDR3 is CSARRGNGYTF. Written as DNA, the CDR3 is TGCAGTGCTAGAAGGGGGAATGGCTACACCTTC.

The chain is built from TRBV5-1 and TRBJ1-4, with D possibly being TRBD1 (5 bases). The germline gives CDR1 SGHRS, CDR2 YFSETQ. V lost 4 bases, J lost 5 bases, and 9 bases lay in between. The CDR3 length is 13 residues. The CDR3 nucleotides read TGCGCCAGCAGCCTGCAGGGAAATGAAAAACTGTTTTTT. Its protein is CASSLQGNEKLFF.

This chain connects TRBV5-1 to TRBJ2-3, with 10 positions matching TRBD2. The CDR3 runs to 18 residues. Looked up from germline, CDR1 is SGHRS and CDR2 is YFSETQ. The J segment lost 3 bases and the V segment lost 0 bases, leaving 10 bases of the junction unmatched. This CDR3 is CASSLEPSGGSRTDTQYF. For the CDR3, the DNA is TGCGCCAGCAGCTTGGAGCCTAGCGGGGGATCAAGAACAGATACGCAGTATTTT. Complete variable domain (other parts from reference TRBV5-1 and TRBJ2-3): KAGVTQTPRYLIKTRGQQVTLSCSPISGHRSVSWYQQTPGQGLQFLFEYFSETQRNKGNFPGRFSGRQFSNSRSEMNVSTLELGDSALYLCASSLEPSGGSRTDTQYFGPGTRLTVL.

This rearrangement joins TRBV19 to TRBJ1-1; maybe TRBD1 (6 bases). The CDR3 runs 16 residues. The germline CDR1 and CDR2 sequences are LNHDA and SQIVND (reference sequence). Deletions cut 3 bases from V and 2 bases from J, with 16 bases between. In DNA, the CDR3 is TGTGCCAGTAGTATGATGACAGGAGCCCTTAACACTGAAGCTTTCTTT. Translated: CASSMMTGALNTEAFF.

The chain recombines TRBV2 with TRBJ1-5; D is perhaps TRBD1 (5 bases). V lost 0 bases and J lost 7, with 13 bases in between. In germline, CDR1 is SNHLY, CDR2 FYNNEI. The CDR3 runs 15 residues. Written as DNA, the CDR3 is TGTGCCAGCAGTGAAGCATCAGGGTGGGGACAGCCCCAGCATTTT. This codes for CASSEASGWGQPQHF.

With respect to this clone: Other nucleotide sequences from this sample produce the same CDR3. The chain combines TRBV6-1 with TRBJ1-2; D ambiguous. V lost 5 bases and J 1 base, leaving 5 bases between the germline ends. This CDR3 spans 12 amino acids. Germline assignment: CDR1 MNHNS and CDR2 SASEGT. CDR3 loop: CASSSGNYGYTF. CDR3 sequence (DNA): TGTGCCAGCAGTTCCGGTAACTATGGCTACACCTTC.

The chain is built from TRBV6-6 and TRBJ2-1; D perhaps matches TRBD2 (7 bases). V shed 0 bases and J shed 4 bases, with 13 bases lying between them. The CDR3 has 16 amino acids. Germline loops: CDR1 MNHNY, CDR2 SVGAGI (reference sequence). CDR3 sequence: CASSYSRGGRYNEQFF. CDR3 nucleotide sequence: TGTGCCAGCAGTTACTCGAGGGGGGGGAGATACAATGAGCAGTTCTTC.

The chain links TRBV6-5 to TRBJ2-5; 9 positions match TRBD1. V was pared by 8 bases and J by 5 bases, with 9 bases of the junction left unmatched. Germline assignment: CDR1 MNHEY and CDR2 SVGAGI. This CDR3 contains 14 residues. The CDR3 coding sequence is TGTGCCAGCTCGTCCCTCGGGACAGGGGAGACCCAGTACTTC. Protein product: CASSSLGTGETQYF.

This clone was recorded once. The chain is built from TRBV6-5 and TRBJ2-1; the match to TRBD2 covers 7 bases. The V gene's germline CDR1 is MNHEY and CDR2 SVGAGI. This CDR3 region has 15 residues. With V trimmed by 6 bases and J by 9 bases, 14 bases remained unmatched. The CDR3 bases are TGTGCCAGCAGCCAGGCGGGGGTTGGACACACTGAGCAGTTCTTC. Its protein is CASSQAGVGHTEQFF.

This chain links TRBV5-6 with TRBJ2-1; TRBD2 agrees at 10 bases. V dropped 0 bases and J dropped 5; count of bases not matched to a gene: 5. CDR1 and CDR2 from the germline V gene are SGHDT and YYEEEE. The length of the CDR3 is 16 residues. This CDR3 is CASSLVLAGVNNEQFF. CDR3 coding DNA: TGTGCCAGCAGCTTGGTCCTAGCGGGGGTGAACAATGAGCAGTTCTTC.

The V call is TRBV5-6, the J call TRBJ1-2; 8 positions match TRBD1. The CDR3 covers 14 residues. V lost 1 base and J lost 7; bases outside the gene matches: 6. Germline CDR1 is SGHDT and CDR2 is YYEEEE. CDR3 DNA sequence: TGTGCCAGCAGCTTGAAACAGGGGGTTTTTGGCTACACCTTC. The encoded protein is CASSLKQGVFGYTF. Full variable domain (rest looked up from reference TRBV5-6 and TRBJ1-2): DAGVTQSPTHLIKTRGQQVTLRCSPKSGHDTVSWYQQALGQGPQFIFQYYEEEERQRGNFPDRFSGHQFPNYSSELNVNALLLGDSALYLCASSLKQGVFGYTFGSGTRLTVV.

The rearrangement uses TRBV6-5 and TRBJ2-5, with TRBD1 matching 7 bases. The CDR3 contains 15 residues. The V gene's germline CDR1 is MNHEY and CDR2 SVGAGI. J was trimmed by 5 bases and V by 4 bases; bases with no gene match: 10. The CDR3 loop is CASSSGTVRWETQYF. CDR3 in DNA: TGTGCCAGCAGTTCAGGGACAGTTCGGTGGGAGACCCAGTACTTC.

V is TRBV18 and J is TRBJ2-3; TRBD2 matches 7 bases. The V gene's germline CDR1 is KGHSH and CDR2 LQKENI. V lost 2 bases, J lost 3 bases, and 5 bases stayed unmatched. The CDR3 spans 15 residues. CDR3 nucleotide sequence: TGTGCCAGCTCACCAATACTAGCGTTAACAGATACGCAGTATTTT. This gives the protein CASSPILALTDTQYF.

V gene TRBV20-1 combines with J gene TRBJ1-1; D uncertain. CDR3 length: 12 residues. V dropped 3 bases and J dropped 4 bases, with 9 bases sitting between them. Germline V gene sequence: CDR1 DFQATT, CDR2 SNEGSKA (reference sequence). The CDR3 DNA reads as TGCAGTGCTAGTAGTTACAGCACTGAAGCTTTCTTT. Protein: CSASSYSTEAFF.